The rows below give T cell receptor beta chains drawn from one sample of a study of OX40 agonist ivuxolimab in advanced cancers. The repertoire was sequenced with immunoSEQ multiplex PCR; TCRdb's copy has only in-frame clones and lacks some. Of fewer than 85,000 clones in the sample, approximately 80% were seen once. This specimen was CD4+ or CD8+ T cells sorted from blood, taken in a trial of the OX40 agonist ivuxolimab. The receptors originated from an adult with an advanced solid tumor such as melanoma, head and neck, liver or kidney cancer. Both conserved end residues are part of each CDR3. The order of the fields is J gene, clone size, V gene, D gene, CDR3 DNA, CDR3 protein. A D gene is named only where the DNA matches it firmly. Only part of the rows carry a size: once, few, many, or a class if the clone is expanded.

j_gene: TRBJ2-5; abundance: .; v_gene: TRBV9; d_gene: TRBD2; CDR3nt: TGTGCCAGCAACCTAGCGGGAGGAAATCAAGAGACCCAGTACTTC; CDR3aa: CASNLAGGNQETQYF
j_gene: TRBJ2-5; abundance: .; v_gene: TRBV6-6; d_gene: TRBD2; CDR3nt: TGTGCCAGCAGCCCAATCGGGGGGTTCGGGGCCCAGTACTTC; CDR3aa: CASSPIGGFGAQYF
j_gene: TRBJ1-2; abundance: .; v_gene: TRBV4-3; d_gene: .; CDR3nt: TGCGCCAGCAGCAAAGAGAAGCAGCCTAACTATGGCTACACCTTC; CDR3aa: CASSKEKQPNYGYTF
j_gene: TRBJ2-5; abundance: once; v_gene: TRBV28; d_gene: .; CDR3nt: TGTGCCAGCAGGTCGACACAAGAGACCCAGTACTTC; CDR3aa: CASRSTQETQYF
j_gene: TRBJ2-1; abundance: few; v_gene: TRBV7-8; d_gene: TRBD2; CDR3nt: TGTGCCAGCACCGCTAGCGGGGTCCTTTGGAATGAGCAGTTCTTC; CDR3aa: CASTASGVLWNEQFF
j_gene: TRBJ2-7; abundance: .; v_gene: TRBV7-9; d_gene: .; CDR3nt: TGTGCCAGCAGCTTAAGTGGGGGGAACGAGCAGTACTTC; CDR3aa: CASSLSGGNEQYF
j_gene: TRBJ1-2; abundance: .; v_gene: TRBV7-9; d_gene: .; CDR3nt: TGTGCCAGCAGCTCGGGTCACCAAGTCTGGGGCTACACCTTC; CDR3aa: CASSSGHQVWGYTF
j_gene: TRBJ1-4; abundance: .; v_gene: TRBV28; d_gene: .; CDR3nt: TGTGCCAGCAGTTTTCCCGGCGGGGAAGGTGGAAAACTGTTTTTT; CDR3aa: CASSFPGGEGGKLFF
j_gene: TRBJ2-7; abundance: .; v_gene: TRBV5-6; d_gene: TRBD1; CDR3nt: TGTGCCAGCAGCTCCCCCCCGGGCAGGGGGAGCCACGAGCAGTACTTC; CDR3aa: CASSSPPGRGSHEQYF
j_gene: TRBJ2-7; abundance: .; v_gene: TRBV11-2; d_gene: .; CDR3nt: TGTGCCAGTCGTCCCCGCAGGACCAACGAGCAGTACTTC; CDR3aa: CASRPRRTNEQYF
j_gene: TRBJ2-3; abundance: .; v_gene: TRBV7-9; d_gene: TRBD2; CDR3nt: TGTGCCAGCAGCCCGGGGGGAGATACGCAGTATTTT; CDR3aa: CASSPGGDTQYF
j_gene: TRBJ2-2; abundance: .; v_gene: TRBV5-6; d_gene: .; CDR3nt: TGTGCCAGCAGCTTAAGGTCCGGGGAGCTGTTTTTT; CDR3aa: CASSLRSGELFF
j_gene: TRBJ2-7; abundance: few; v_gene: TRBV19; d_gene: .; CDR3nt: TGTGCCAGTAGTATGATAGGGTCGGGCGAGCAGTACTTC; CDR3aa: CASSMIGSGEQYF
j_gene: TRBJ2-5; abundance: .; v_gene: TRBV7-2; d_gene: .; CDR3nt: TGTGCCAGCAGCTTAGGATGGGTATACGAGACCCAGTACTTC; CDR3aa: CASSLGWVYETQYF
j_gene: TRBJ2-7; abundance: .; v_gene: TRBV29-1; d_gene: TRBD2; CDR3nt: TGCAGCGTCTCTAGCGGCTACGAGCAGTACTTC; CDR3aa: CSVSSGYEQYF
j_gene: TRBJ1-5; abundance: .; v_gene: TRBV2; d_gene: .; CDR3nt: TGTGCCAGCAGTGAAGCAGGAACAGACTATAGCAATCAGCCCCAGCATTTT; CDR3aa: CASSEAGTDYSNQPQHF
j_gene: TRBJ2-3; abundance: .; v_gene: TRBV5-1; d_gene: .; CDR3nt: TGCGCCAGCAGCTTGTCTGATGTGGGCACAGATACGCAGTATTTT; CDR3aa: CASSLSDVGTDTQYF
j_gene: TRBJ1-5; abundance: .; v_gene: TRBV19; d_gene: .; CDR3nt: TGTGCCAGTAGTAACACCGTAAGACGCAATCAGCCCCAGCATTTT; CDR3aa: CASSNTVRRNQPQHF
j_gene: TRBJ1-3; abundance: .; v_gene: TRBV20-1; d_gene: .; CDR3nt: TGCAGTGCTAGTTGGGGAAACACCATATATTTT; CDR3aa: CSASWGNTIYF
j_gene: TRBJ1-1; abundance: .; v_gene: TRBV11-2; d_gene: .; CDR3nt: TGTGCCAGCAGCTTAGGGGGGGCGACTGAAGCTTTCTTT; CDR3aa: CASSLGGATEAFF
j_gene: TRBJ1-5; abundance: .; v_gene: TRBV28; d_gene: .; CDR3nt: TGTGCCAGCAGATCTAGCAATCAGCCCCAGCATTTT; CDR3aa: CASRSSNQPQHF
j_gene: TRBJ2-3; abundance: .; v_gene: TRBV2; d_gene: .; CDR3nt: TGTGCCAGCAGTAGCTCGGGGCGTGTAGATACGCAGTATTTT; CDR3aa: CASSSSGRVDTQYF